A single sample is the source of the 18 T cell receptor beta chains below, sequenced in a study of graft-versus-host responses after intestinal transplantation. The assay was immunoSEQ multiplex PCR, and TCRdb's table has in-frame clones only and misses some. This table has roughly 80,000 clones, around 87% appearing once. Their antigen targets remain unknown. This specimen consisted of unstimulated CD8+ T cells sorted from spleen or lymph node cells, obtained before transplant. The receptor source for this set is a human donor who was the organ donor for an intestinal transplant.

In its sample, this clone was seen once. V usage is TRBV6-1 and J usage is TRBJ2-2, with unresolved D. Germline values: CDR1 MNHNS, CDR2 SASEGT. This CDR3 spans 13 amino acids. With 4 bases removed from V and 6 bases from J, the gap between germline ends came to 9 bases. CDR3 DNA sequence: TGTGCCAGCAGTGCCGGGCGACCCGGGGAGCTGTTTTTT. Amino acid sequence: CASSAGRPGELFF.

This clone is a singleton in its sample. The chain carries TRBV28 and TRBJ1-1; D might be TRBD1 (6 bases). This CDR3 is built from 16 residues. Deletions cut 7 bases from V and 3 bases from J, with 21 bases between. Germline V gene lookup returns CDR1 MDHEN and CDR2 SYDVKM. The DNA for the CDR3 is TGTGCCAGCACTCCCGTTCCCAGGGGTTGGGACACTGAAGCTTTCTTT. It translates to CASTPVPRGWDTEAFF.

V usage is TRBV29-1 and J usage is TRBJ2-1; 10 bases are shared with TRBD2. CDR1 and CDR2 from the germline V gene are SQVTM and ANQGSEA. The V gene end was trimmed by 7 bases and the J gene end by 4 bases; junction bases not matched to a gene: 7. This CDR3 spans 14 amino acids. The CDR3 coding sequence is TGCAGCGCTAACGAGCGGGGGGGATACAATGAGCAGTTCTTC. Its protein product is CSANERGGYNEQFF.

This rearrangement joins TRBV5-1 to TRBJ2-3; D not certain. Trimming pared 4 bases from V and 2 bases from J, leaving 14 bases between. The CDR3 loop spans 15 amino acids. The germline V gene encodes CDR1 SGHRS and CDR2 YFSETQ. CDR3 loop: CASSQRRLVTDTQYF. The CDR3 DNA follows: TGCGCCAGCAGCCAACGACGGCTCGTCACAGATACGCAGTATTTT.

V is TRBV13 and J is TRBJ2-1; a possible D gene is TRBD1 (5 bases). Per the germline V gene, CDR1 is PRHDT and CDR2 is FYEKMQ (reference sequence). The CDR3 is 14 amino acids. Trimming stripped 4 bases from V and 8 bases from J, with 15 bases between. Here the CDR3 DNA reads TGTGCCAGCAGCTCGGACACCTTAGGACATGAGCAGTTCTTC. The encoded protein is CASSSDTLGHEQFF. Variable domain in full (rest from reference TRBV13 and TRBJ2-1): AAGVIQSPRHLIKEKRETATLKCYPIPRHDTVYWYQQGPGQDPQFLISFYEKMQSDKGSIPDRFSAQQFSDYHSELNMSSLELGDSALYFCASSSDTLGHEQFFGPGTRLTVL.

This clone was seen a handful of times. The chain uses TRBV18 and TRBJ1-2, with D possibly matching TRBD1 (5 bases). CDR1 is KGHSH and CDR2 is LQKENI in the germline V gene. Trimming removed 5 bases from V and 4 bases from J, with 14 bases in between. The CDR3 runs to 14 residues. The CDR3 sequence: CASSATTGTYGYTF. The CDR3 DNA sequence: TGTGCCAGCTCAGCGACGACCGGGACCTATGGCTACACCTTC.

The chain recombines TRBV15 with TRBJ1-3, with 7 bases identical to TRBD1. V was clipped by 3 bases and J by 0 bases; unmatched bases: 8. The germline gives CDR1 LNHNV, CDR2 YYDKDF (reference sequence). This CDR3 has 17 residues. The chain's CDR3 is CATSRNRQGLSGNTIYF. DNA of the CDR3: TGTGCCACCAGCAGGAACCGACAGGGCCTCTCTGGAAACACCATATATTTT.

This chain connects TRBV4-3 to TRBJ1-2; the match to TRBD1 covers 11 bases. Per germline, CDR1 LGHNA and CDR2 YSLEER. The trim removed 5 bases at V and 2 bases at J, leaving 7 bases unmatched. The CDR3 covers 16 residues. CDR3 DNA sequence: TGCGCCAGCAGCTCCAGGGGGACAGGGGGAAACTATGGCTACACCTTC. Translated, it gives CASSSRGTGGNYGYTF.

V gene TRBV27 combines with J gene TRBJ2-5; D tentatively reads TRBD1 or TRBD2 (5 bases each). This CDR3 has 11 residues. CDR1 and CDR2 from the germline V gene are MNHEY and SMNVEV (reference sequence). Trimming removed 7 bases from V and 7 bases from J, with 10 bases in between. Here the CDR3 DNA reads TGTGCCAGCATTGGTGGGGGGACCCAGTACTTC. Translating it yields CASIGGGTQYF.

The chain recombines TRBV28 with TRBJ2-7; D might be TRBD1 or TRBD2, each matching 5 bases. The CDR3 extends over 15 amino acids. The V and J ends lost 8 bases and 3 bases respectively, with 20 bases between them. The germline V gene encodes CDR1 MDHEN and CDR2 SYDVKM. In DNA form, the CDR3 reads TGTGCCAGCCACCCTCAAGGGGAGATTGGCTACGAGCAGTACTTC. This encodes CASHPQGEIGYEQYF. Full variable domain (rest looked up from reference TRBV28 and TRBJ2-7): DVKVTQSSRYLVKRTGEKVFLECVQDMDHENMFWYRQDPGLGLRLIYFSYDVKMKEKGDIPEGYSVSREKKERFSLILESASTNQTSMYLCASHPQGEIGYEQYFGPGTRLTVT.

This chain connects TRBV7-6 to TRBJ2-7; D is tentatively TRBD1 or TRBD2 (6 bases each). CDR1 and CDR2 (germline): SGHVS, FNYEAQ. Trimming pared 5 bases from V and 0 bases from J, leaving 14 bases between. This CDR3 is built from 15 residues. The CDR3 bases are TGTGCCAGCAGCGGAGGGACATCAAGCTCCTACGAGCAGTACTTC. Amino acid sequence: CASSGGTSSSYEQYF.

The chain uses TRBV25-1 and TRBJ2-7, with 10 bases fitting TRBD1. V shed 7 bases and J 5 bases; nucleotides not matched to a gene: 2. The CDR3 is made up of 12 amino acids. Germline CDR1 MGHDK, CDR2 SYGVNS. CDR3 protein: CASTDRGDEQYF. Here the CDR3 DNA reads TGTGCCAGCACGGACAGGGGGGACGAGCAGTACTTC.

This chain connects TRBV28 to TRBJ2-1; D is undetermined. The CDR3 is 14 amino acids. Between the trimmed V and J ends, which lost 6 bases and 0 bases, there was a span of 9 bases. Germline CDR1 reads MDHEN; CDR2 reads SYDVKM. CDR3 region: CASSWAISYNEQFF. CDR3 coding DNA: TGTGCCAGCAGCTGGGCCATCTCCTACAATGAGCAGTTCTTC.

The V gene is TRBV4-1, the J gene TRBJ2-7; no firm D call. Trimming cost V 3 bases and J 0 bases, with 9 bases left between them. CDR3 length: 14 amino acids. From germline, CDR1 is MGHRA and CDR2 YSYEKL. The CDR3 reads CASSHTENSYEQYF. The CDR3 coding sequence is TGCGCCAGCAGCCACACCGAGAACTCCTACGAGCAGTACTTC.

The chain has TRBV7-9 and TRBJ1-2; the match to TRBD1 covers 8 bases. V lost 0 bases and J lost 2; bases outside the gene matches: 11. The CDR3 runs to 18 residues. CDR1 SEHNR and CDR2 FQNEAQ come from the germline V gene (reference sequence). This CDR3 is CASSLALGQGSSNYGYTF. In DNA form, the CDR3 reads TGTGCCAGCAGCTTAGCGCTTGGACAGGGTTCTTCCAACTATGGCTACACCTTC. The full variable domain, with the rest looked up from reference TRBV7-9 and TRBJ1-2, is DTGVSQNPRHKITKRGQNVTFRCDPISEHNRLYWYRQTLGQGPEFLTYFQNEAQLEKSRLLSDRFSAERPKGSFSTLEIQRTEQGDSAMYLCASSLALGQGSSNYGYTFGSGTRLTVV.

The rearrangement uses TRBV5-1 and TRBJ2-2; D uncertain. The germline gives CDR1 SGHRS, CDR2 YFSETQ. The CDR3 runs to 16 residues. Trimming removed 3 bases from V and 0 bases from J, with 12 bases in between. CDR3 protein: CASSSLPASNTGELFF. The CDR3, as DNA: TGCGCCAGCAGCTCATTGCCCGCTTCGAACACCGGGGAGCTGTTTTTT.

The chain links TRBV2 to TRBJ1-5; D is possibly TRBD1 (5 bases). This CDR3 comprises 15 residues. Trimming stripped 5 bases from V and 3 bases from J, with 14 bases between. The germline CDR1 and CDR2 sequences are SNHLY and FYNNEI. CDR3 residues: CASSYRGLINQPQHF. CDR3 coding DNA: TGTGCCAGCAGTTATAGGGGACTGATCAATCAGCCCCAGCATTTT. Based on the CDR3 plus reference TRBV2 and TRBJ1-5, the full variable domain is EPEVTQTPSHQVTQMGQEVILRCVPISNHLYFYWYRQILGQKVEFLVSFYNNEISEKSEIFDDQFSVERPDGSNFTLKIRSTKLEDSAMYFCASSYRGLINQPQHFGDGTRLSIL.

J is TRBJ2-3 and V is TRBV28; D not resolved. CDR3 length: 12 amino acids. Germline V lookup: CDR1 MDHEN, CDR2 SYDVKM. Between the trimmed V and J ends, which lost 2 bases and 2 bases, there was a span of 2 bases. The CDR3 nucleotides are TGTGCCAGCAGTTTACCCACAGATACGCAGTATTTT. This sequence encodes CASSLPTDTQYF.